Each of the 25 T cell receptor beta chains below was sequenced from the same sample in a study of naive and memory T cell subsets. Findings and caveats of the study: A few larger clonotypes appeared in naive repertoires, especially CD8, possibly memory cells re-expressing CD45RA.

Both TRBC1 and TRBC2 were covered by a beta constant-region primer of two equimolar oligonucleotides. Nested alpha and beta constant-region primers with the SP2 primer drove four PCR rounds on ligated cDNA. MiXCR, applied by TCRdb to the UMI-ligation and nested PCR reads, yields one record per CDR3 protein. The sample yields about 150,000 distinct CDR3 sequences, 22% seen once. These TCRs are of unknown antigen specificity. Specimen: naive CD4+ T cells from blood. The receptors originated from a human donor in good health.

This clonotype has more than one count but fewer than ten. The rearrangement uses TRBV7-2 and TRBJ2-3; maybe TRBD1 (6 bases). The CDR3 spans 13 residues. The germline V gene encodes CDR1 SGHTA and CDR2 FQGNSA. V was trimmed by 5 bases and J by 9 bases, leaving 15 bases between them. As DNA, the CDR3 is TGTGCCAGCAGCGCACACAGGGATGCGACGCAGTATTTT. Translating gives CASSAHRDATQYF.

This clonotype was detected ten times or more. The V gene is TRBV3-1, the J gene TRBJ2-7, with D unclear. Germline loops: CDR1 LGHDT, CDR2 YNNKEL (reference sequence). Trimming shortened V by 0 bases and J by 3 bases, and 6 bases separated the two germline ends. The CDR3 length is 13 residues. The CDR3 nucleotides are TGTGCCAGCAGCCAAGATCGAGACTACGAGCAGTACTTC. Residues: CASSQDRDYEQYF.

The J gene is TRBJ2-5, the V gene TRBV7-8; TRBD1 matches 9 bases. CDR1 SGHVS and CDR2 FQNEAQ come from the germline V gene. V lost 3 bases, J lost 4 bases, and 9 bases stayed unmatched. The CDR3 totals 16 residues. CDR3 nucleotide sequence: TGTGCCAGCAGCTTTGGGCTAGGGGGACAGGGAGAGACCCAGTACTTC. It is translated as CASSFGLGGQGETQYF.

There are a few counts of this clonotype. The chain joins TRBV20-1 to TRBJ2-7; a weak D match, TRBD1 (5 bases). Per the germline V gene, CDR1 is DFQATT and CDR2 is SNEGSKA (reference sequence). The V gene lost 5 bases and the J gene lost 2 bases, with 16 bases spanning the gap. This CDR3 has 14 amino acids. This CDR3 reads CSAAITGKPYEQYF. The DNA for the CDR3 is TGCAGTGCTGCAATTACAGGCAAACCCTACGAGCAGTACTTC.

This clonotype has ten or more counts. The V call is TRBV7-8, the J call TRBJ2-2; a weak D match, TRBD2 (6 bases). Germline V gives CDR1 SGHVS, CDR2 FQNEAQ. The CDR3 is made up of 16 amino acids. V gave up 5 bases and J gave up 6 bases, with 19 bases separating them. CDR3 nucleotides: TGTGCCAGCAGCCTCCGGAGGGAAGCGAAGGCCGGGGAGCTGTTTTTT. Its protein product is CASSLRREAKAGELFF.

This clonotype occurred a few times. The genes are TRBV9 and TRBJ2-3; 10 positions match TRBD2. Germline V gives CDR1 SGDLS, CDR2 YYNGEE. Losses at the gene ends were 0 bases for V and 0 bases for J; bases not matched to a gene: 7. CDR3 length: 18 amino acids. CDR3 loop: CASSVAAGTSASTDTQYF. The DNA of the CDR3 is TGTGCCAGCAGCGTAGCCGCCGGGACTAGCGCGAGCACAGATACGCAGTATTTT.

This clonotype has a handful of counts. The chain has TRBV30 and TRBJ1-1, with D unclear. There are 15 residues in the CDR3. Germline V gene lookup returns CDR1 GTSNPN and CDR2 SVGIG (reference sequence). Trimming took 2 bases from V and 0 from J, leaving 13 bases between them. The CDR3 sequence is CAWSWNPIVNTEAFF. CDR3 DNA sequence: TGTGCCTGGAGTTGGAATCCAATTGTGAACACTGAAGCTTTCTTT. Full variable domain (missing parts from reference TRBV30 and TRBJ1-1): SQTIHQWPATLVQPVGSPLSLECTVEGTSNPNLYWYRQAAGRGLQLLFYSVGIGQISSEVPQNLSASRPQDRQFILSSKKLLLSDSGFYLCAWSWNPIVNTEAFFGQGTRLTVV.

The chain joins TRBV28 to TRBJ2-1; D is perhaps TRBD1 (6 bases). Germline CDR1 reads MDHEN; CDR2 reads SYDVKM. The CDR3 consists of 12 residues. V lost 2 bases and J 15 bases, leaving 14 bases between the germline ends. The CDR3 loop is CASSLAPGEPFF. As DNA, the CDR3 is TGTGCCAGCAGTTTAGCTCCAGGGGAACCGTTCTTC.

This clonotype appeared many times. The genes are TRBV27 and TRBJ2-7; D is uncertain. The CDR3 is made up of 12 amino acids. Germline CDR1 reads MNHEY; CDR2 reads SMNVEV (reference sequence). V shed 3 bases and J shed 7 bases, with 10 bases lying between them. The CDR3 DNA reads as TGTGCCAGCAGTTTCCTCGTGGGGGAGCAGTACTTC. Protein sequence: CASSFLVGEQYF.

This clonotype was detected only a few times. The chain is built from TRBV28 and TRBJ2-7, with 15 bases fitting TRBD2. The ends lost 4 bases at V and 0 bases at J; junction bases unmatched: 10. Germline V lookup: CDR1 MDHEN, CDR2 SYDVKM. CDR3 length: 19 amino acids. CDR3 region: CASSSWGLAGGGSSYEQYF. In DNA form, the CDR3 reads TGTGCCAGCAGTTCATGGGGACTAGCGGGAGGCGGGTCCTCCTACGAGCAGTACTTC. The full variable domain, in which reference TRBV28 and TRBJ2-7 provide the parts outside the CDR3, is DVKVTQSSRYLVKRTGEKVFLECVQDMDHENMFWYRQDPGLGLRLIYFSYDVKMKEKGDIPEGYSVSREKKERFSLILESASTNQTSMYLCASSSWGLAGGGSSYEQYFGPGTRLTVT.

Only a few counts were recorded for this clonotype. V and J are TRBV4-1 and TRBJ1-1; D is possibly TRBD1 (6 bases). CDR1 and CDR2 (germline): MGHRA, YSYEKL. The CDR3 length is 15 residues. V lost 2 bases to trimming and J lost 0 bases, with 10 bases between them. The CDR3 DNA sequence: TGCGCCAGCAGCCAAACAGGGTCAATGAACACTGAAGCTTTCTTT. Protein sequence: CASSQTGSMNTEAFF.

This clonotype was counted a few times. The chain is built from TRBV7-8 and TRBJ1-6; TRBD1 aligns across 8 bases. The V segment lost 7 bases and the J segment 9 bases; nucleotides outside the gene matches: 11. CDR3 length: 15 amino acids. The germline CDR1 and CDR2 sequences are SGHVS and FQNEAQ. The DNA for the CDR3 is TGTGCCAGCACCAGCTTGGACAGGGATTTTTCACCCCTCCACTTT. Translated, it gives CASTSLDRDFSPLHF. Complete variable domain (other parts from reference TRBV7-8 and TRBJ1-6): GAGVSQSPRYKVAKRGQDVALRCDPISGHVSLFWYQQALGQGPEFLTYFQNEAQLDKSGLPSDRFFAERPEGSVSTLKIQRTQQEDSAVYLCASTSLDRDFSPLHFGNGTRLTVT.

This clonotype has more than one count but fewer than ten. The chain recombines TRBV7-2 with TRBJ2-7; 10 nucleotides align to TRBD2. Trimming cost V 5 bases and J 4 bases; bases outside gene matches: 11. There are 16 residues in the CDR3. Germline V gene lookup returns CDR1 SGHTA and CDR2 FQGNSA. The CDR3 DNA reads TGTGCCAGCAGCCCCTACTCAGCGGGAGGGTGGTACGAGCAGTACTTC. Translation: CASSPYSAGGWYEQYF. Looking up the rest from reference TRBV7-2 and TRBJ2-7 gives the full variable domain: GAGVSQSPSNKVTEKGKDVELRCDPISGHTALYWYRQSLGQGLEFLIYFQGNSAPDKSGLPSDRFSAERTGGSVSTLTIQRTQQEDSAVYLCASSPYSAGGWYEQYFGPGTRLTVT.

Only one count was recorded for this clonotype. The junction and the germline gene differ at one end; a read error may be behind it. V usage is TRBV2 and J usage is TRBJ2-4; tentatively, D is TRBD1 or TRBD2 (6 bases each). CDR1 is SNHLY, CDR2 FYNNEI, per germline. This CDR3 has 14 amino acids. The CDR3 loop is CASSEIVVQGRPNF. The CDR3 DNA reads TGTGCCAGCAGTGAAATTGTAGTGCAGGGGAGGCCGAACTTC. The variable domain in full, with the rest retrieved from reference TRBV2 and TRBJ2-4, is EPEVTQTPSHQVTQMGQEVILRCVPISNHLYFYWYRQILGQKVEFLVSFYNNEISEKSEIFDDQFSVERPDGSNFTLKIRSTKLEDSAMYFCASSEIVVQGRPNFGAGTRLSVL.

This chain connects TRBV3-1 to TRBJ1-5; unclear D gene. The CDR3 spans 13 residues. Germline lookup yields CDR1 LGHDT and CDR2 YNNKEL (reference sequence). Trimming took 0 bases from V and 7 from J, leaving 7 bases between them. The CDR3 region has the DNA TGTGCCAGCAGCCAAGATCTTGTGCAGCCCCAGCATTTT. Its protein product is CASSQDLVQPQHF.

The sample holds many counts of this clonotype. J is TRBJ2-5 and V is TRBV20-1; the match to TRBD2 covers 9 bases. Losses at the gene ends were 0 bases for V and 1 base for J; bases not matched to a gene: 12. CDR1 DFQATT and CDR2 SNEGSKA come from the germline V gene (reference sequence). This CDR3 region has 18 residues. CDR3 sequence: CSAREGWWLAGSQETQYF. CDR3 nucleotides: TGCAGTGCTAGAGAGGGTTGGTGGCTAGCGGGAAGCCAAGAGACCCAGTACTTC.

This clonotype appeared a single time. This rearrangement joins TRBV7-2 to TRBJ2-1; no reliable D call. CDR1 and CDR2 from the germline V gene are SGHTA and FQGNSA. This CDR3 has 16 amino acids. V lost 6 bases to trimming and J lost 7 bases, with 22 bases between them. The DNA of the CDR3 is TGTGCCAGCAGTATCACCGGGCTTAACAAAGCGAATGAGCAGTTCTTC. Protein sequence: CASSITGLNKANEQFF. Based on the CDR3 plus reference TRBV7-2 and TRBJ2-1, the full variable domain is GAGVSQSPSNKVTEKGKDVELRCDPISGHTALYWYRQSLGQGLEFLIYFQGNSAPDKSGLPSDRFSAERTGGSVSTLTIQRTQQEDSAVYLCASSITGLNKANEQFFGPGTRLTVL.

The chain recombines TRBV7-9 with TRBJ2-2; 9 nucleotides match TRBD2. The germline V gene has CDR1 SEHNR and CDR2 FQNEAQ (reference sequence). CDR3 size: 15 residues. The V segment lost 5 bases and the J segment 5 bases; nucleotides outside the gene matches: 6. CDR3 nucleotide sequence: TGTGCCAGCAGCCTGACTAGCGGAACGACCGGGGAGCTGTTTTTT. It translates to CASSLTSGTTGELFF.

This clonotype has more than one count but fewer than ten. The V gene is TRBV28, the J gene TRBJ2-1, with D maybe TRBD1 (6 bases). Deletions cut 6 bases from V and 2 bases from J, with 14 bases between. Germline V lookup: CDR1 MDHEN, CDR2 SYDVKM. The CDR3 consists of 15 residues. CDR3 residues: CASSRGGVPYNEQFF. The CDR3 DNA is TGTGCCAGCAGCCGAGGGGGAGTCCCCTACAATGAGCAGTTCTTC. Full variable domain (remainder filled in from reference TRBV28 and TRBJ2-1): DVKVTQSSRYLVKRTGEKVFLECVQDMDHENMFWYRQDPGLGLRLIYFSYDVKMKEKGDIPEGYSVSREKKERFSLILESASTNQTSMYLCASSRGGVPYNEQFFGPGTRLTVL.

This clonotype was counted ten times or more. The CDR3 DNA reads TGTGCCACCAGTGACCCTACAGCGGGAGGGCCGTCCTACAATGAGCAGTTCTTC. Residues: CATSDPTAGGPSYNEQFF. This sequence joins TRBV24-1 and TRBJ2-1, with 10 bases fitting TRBD2. The J segment lost 1 base and the V segment lost 4 bases, leaving 9 bases of the junction unmatched. Germline CDR1 KGHDR, CDR2 SFDVKD. This CDR3 region has 18 residues.

The gene calls are TRBV5-5 and TRBJ2-1; D assignment may be TRBD1 or TRBD2 (6 bases each). In germline, CDR1 is SGHKS, CDR2 YYEKEE (reference sequence). CDR3 length: 15 amino acids. Deletions cut 4 bases from V and 5 bases from J, with 16 bases between. The CDR3 DNA sequence: TGTGCCAGCAGCCAAGGGGGGTCCCTCGACAATGAGCAGTTCTTC. Translated: CASSQGGSLDNEQFF.

Only a few counts were recorded for this clonotype. This rearrangement joins TRBV12-3 or TRBV12-4 to TRBJ1-3, with 7 positions matching TRBD1. The CDR3 extends over 14 amino acids. After removal of 10 bases from V and 2 bases from J, the junction contained 8 bases not matched to a gene. The CDR3: CATQGDRTGNTIYF. CDR3 sequence (DNA): TGTGCCACTCAGGGGGATCGGACTGGAAACACCATATATTTT.

The gene calls are TRBV19 and TRBJ2-5; 9 bases line up with TRBD1. The CDR3 runs 16 residues. Per germline, CDR1 LNHDA and CDR2 SQIVND (reference sequence). V was clipped by 3 bases and J by 7 bases; unmatched bases: 12. The DNA for the CDR3 is TGTGCCAGTAGTATGGGACAGGGTGGGCTAGTCGGGACCCAGTACTTC. This translates into CASSMGQGGLVGTQYF. Based on the CDR3 plus reference TRBV19 and TRBJ2-5, the full variable domain is DGGITQSPKYLFRKEGQNVTLSCEQNLNHDAMYWYRQDPGQGLRLIYYSQIVNDFQKGDIAEGYSVSREKKESFPLTVTSAQKNPTAFYLCASSMGQGGLVGTQYFGPGTRLLVL.

CDR3 amino acids: CASSAREGYEQYF. In DNA form, the CDR3 reads TGCGCCAGCAGCGCGCGCGAGGGCTACGAGCAGTACTTC. The V gene is TRBV4-1, the J gene TRBJ2-7, with a tentative D call TRBD2 (5 bases). Germline V gene lookup returns CDR1 MGHRA and CDR2 YSYEKL. V was cut by 5 bases and J by 3 bases, with 11 bases left in between. The CDR3 runs 13 residues.

The chain carries TRBV6-2 or TRBV6-3 and TRBJ2-1, with D unclear. The V end lost 3 bases, the J end lost 7 bases, and 7 bases lay between the germline ends. CDR1 and CDR2 (germline): MNHEY, SVGEGT. This CDR3 spans 12 amino acids. CDR3: CASSYWGNEQFF. CDR3 DNA sequence: TGTGCCAGCAGTTATTGGGGAAATGAGCAGTTCTTC.